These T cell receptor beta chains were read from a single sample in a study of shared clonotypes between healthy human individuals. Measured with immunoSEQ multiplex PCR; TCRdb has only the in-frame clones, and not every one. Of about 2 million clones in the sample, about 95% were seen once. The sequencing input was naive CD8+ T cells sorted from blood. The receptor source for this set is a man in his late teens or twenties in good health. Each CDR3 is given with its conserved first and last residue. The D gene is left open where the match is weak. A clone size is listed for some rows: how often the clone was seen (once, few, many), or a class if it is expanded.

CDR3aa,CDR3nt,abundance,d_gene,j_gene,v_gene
CASSIDRGETQYF,TGTGCCAGTAGTATAGACAGGGGAGAGACCCAGTACTTC,.,.,TRBJ2-5,TRBV19
CASSLRGLVSYEQYF,TGTGCCAGCAGTTTAAGGGGACTAGTTTCCTACGAGCAGTACTTC,.,TRBD2,TRBJ2-7,TRBV28
CASIGGQGSYEQYF,TGTGCCAGCATAGGGGGACAGGGGTCCTACGAGCAGTACTTC,.,TRBD1,TRBJ2-7,TRBV28
CASSPPGGRTLHF,TGTGCCAGCAGCCCCCCGGGGGGTCGGACCCTCCACTTT,.,.,TRBJ1-6,TRBV13
CASSAGQGSKNIQYF,TGTGCCAGCAGCGCGGGACAGGGGTCCAAAAACATTCAGTACTTC,.,TRBD1,TRBJ2-4,TRBV7-8
CASSQDPGTGGEKLFF,TGCGCCAGCAGCCAAGATCCCGGGACAGGGGGTGAAAAACTGTTTTTT,.,TRBD1,TRBJ1-4,TRBV4-1
CASSSGTSGGTDTQYF,TGTGCCAGCAGTTCCGGGACTAGCGGGGGCACAGATACGCAGTATTTT,.,TRBD2,TRBJ2-3,TRBV27
CASSPLGGGAGTDTQYF,TGCGCCAGCAGCCCGCTGGGCGGGGGGGCCGGCACAGATACGCAGTATTTT,.,TRBD2,TRBJ2-3,TRBV5-1
CASSLAPATRYNEQFF,TGTGCCAGCAGTTTAGCCCCGGCAACTAGATACAATGAGCAGTTCTTC,.,.,TRBJ2-1,TRBV6-6
CASSFSVRTFTDTQYF,TGTGCCAGCAGCTTCTCAGTCCGGACCTTCACAGATACGCAGTATTTT,.,.,TRBJ2-3,TRBV7-9
CASSLGRGADGYTF,TGTGCCAGCAGCTTAGGTCGGGGGGCGGATGGCTACACCTTC,few,.,TRBJ1-2,TRBV7-9
CASSPAYEQYF,TGTGCCAGCAGCCCCGCCTACGAGCAGTACTTC,few,.,TRBJ2-7,TRBV7-2
CASSFGVGEQFF,TGTGCCAGCAGCTTCGGCGTGGGTGAGCAGTTCTTC,.,.,TRBJ2-1,TRBV7-9
CASSLSQVGYEQYF,TGTGCCAGCAGTTTATCGCAAGTGGGCTACGAGCAGTACTTC,.,.,TRBJ2-7,TRBV27
CASNTKSPLHF,TGTGCCAGCAACACTAAATCACCCCTCCACTTT,.,.,TRBJ1-6,TRBV5-4
CSSWRADTGELFF,TGCAGCTCGTGGCGAGCTGATACCGGGGAGCTGTTTTTT,.,.,TRBJ2-2,TRBV29-1
CASSYSGETYEQYF,TGTGCCAGCAGTTACTCTGGGGAAACCTACGAGCAGTACTTC,.,.,TRBJ2-7,TRBV6-5
CALYFHIPNGGTGASTNEKLFF,TGCGCCCTCTACTTTCATATCCCCAACGGCGGGACAGGGGCTTCAACTAATGAAAAACTGTTTTTT,.,TRBD1,TRBJ1-4,TRBV5-1
CAWSVAGVTDTQYF,TGTGCCTGGAGTGTAGCAGGGGTGACAGATACGCAGTATTTT,.,.,TRBJ2-3,TRBV30
CASSSWDSAYEQYF,TGTGCCAGCAGCTCTTGGGACTCAGCCTACGAGCAGTACTTC,.,.,TRBJ2-7,TRBV5-4
CASSVALRQGSGNTIYF,TGTGCCAGCAGCGTAGCCCTACGACAGGGATCTGGAAACACCATATATTTT,once,TRBD1,TRBJ1-3,TRBV9
CASSGEDTGELFF,TGTGCCAGCAGCGGGGAGGACACCGGGGAGCTGTTTTTT,.,.,TRBJ2-2,TRBV9
CAIQGRNQETQYF,TGTGCCATCCAGGGACGGAACCAAGAGACCCAGTACTTC,.,.,TRBJ2-5,TRBV10-3
CASSSGQGLSGNTIYF,TGTGCCAGCAGCTCGGGACAGGGGTTATCTGGAAACACCATATATTTT,once,TRBD1,TRBJ1-3,TRBV11-2
CASSPKTWGQETQYF,TGTGCCAGCTCACCAAAAACTTGGGGCCAAGAGACCCAGTACTTC,.,.,TRBJ2-5,TRBV18
CASSLGHGGRGAEAFF,TGTGCCAGCAGCTTAGGCCATGGGGGCCGGGGCGCTGAAGCTTTCTTT,.,.,TRBJ1-1,TRBV13
CSVLGQDPYGGYTF,TGCAGCGTTCTAGGACAGGATCCGTACGGTGGCTACACCTTC,.,TRBD1,TRBJ1-2,TRBV29-1
CAWSVPTGGYEQYF,TGTGCCTGGAGTGTACCCACAGGGGGGTACGAGCAGTACTTC,.,TRBD1,TRBJ2-7,TRBV30
CASSLGGYEQYF,TGTGCCAGCAGCCTGGGAGGGTACGAGCAGTACTTC,.,TRBD2,TRBJ2-7,TRBV5-6
CASSYTRPQGANEQFF,TGTGCCAGCAGTTATACTCGGCCACAGGGGGCGAATGAGCAGTTCTTC,.,TRBD1,TRBJ2-1,TRBV6-6
CASSIGTGILNTEAFF,TGTGCCAGTAGTATCGGTACAGGGATCCTGAACACTGAAGCTTTCTTT,.,.,TRBJ1-1,TRBV19
CASKRGGSYEQYF,TGTGCCAGCAAACGAGGGGGGTCCTACGAGCAGTACTTC,.,.,TRBJ2-7,TRBV27
CASSLGTPGSGELFF,TGTGCCAGCAGCTTAGGAACGCCAGGATCCGGGGAGCTGTTTTTT,.,.,TRBJ2-2,TRBV7-8
CASSPTGTSTNEQYF,TGCGCCAGCAGCCCGACAGGGACCTCAACCAACGAGCAGTACTTC,.,TRBD1,TRBJ2-7,TRBV4-3
CASSSEVEAEAFF,TGTGCCAGCAGCTCGGAGGTAGAGGCTGAAGCTTTCTTT,.,.,TRBJ1-1,TRBV9
CASSQDTSGYTDTQYF,TGCGCCAGCAGCCAAGATACTAGCGGATACACAGATACGCAGTATTTT,once,TRBD2,TRBJ2-3,TRBV4-3
CASSQGPGTGQNTEAFF,TGCGCCAGCAGCCAAGGCCCCGGGACAGGGCAGAACACTGAAGCTTTCTTT,.,TRBD1,TRBJ1-1,TRBV4-1
CAWINWEVSTDTQYF,TGTGCCTGGATTAACTGGGAGGTTAGCACAGATACGCAGTATTTT,.,.,TRBJ2-3,TRBV30